Listed below are T cell receptor beta chains from one sample, sequenced in a study of T cell responses to AZD1222 COVID-19 vaccine. The assay was immunoSEQ multiplex PCR, and TCRdb's table has in-frame clones only and misses some. The table lists around 120,000 clones, 92% of them singletons, with 0.9% to 1.2% in the top ten. Specimen: peripheral blood, collected on day 0 of AZD1222 vaccination. The receptors here all came from an adult in good health. The CDR3 runs from the conserved cysteine through the conserved F or W. Fields, in order: CDR3 DNA, CDR3 protein, J gene, clone size, V gene, D gene, CDR3 length. A D gene is named only where the DNA matches it firmly. The size field is filled for only some rows; it gives once, few, many or a size class.

DNA: TGTGCCAGCAGAGAAAGGAGCACGGAGACCCAGTACTTC
CDR3: CASRERSTETQYF
J: TRBJ2-5
size: NA
V: TRBV2
D: NA
length: 13

DNA: TGCGCCAGCAGCCAAGTTTCTGCCCAGGGAGACAGTGAAGCTTTCTTT
CDR3: CASSQVSAQGDSEAFF
J: TRBJ1-1
size: few
V: TRBV4-1
D: NA
length: 16

DNA: TGCGCCAGCAGTGGGGCCGCGCGGGCCGGGGAGCTGTTTTTT
CDR3: CASSGAARAGELFF
J: TRBJ2-2
size: NA
V: TRBV10-2
D: NA
length: 14

DNA: TGTGCCAGCAGTTTTACAGGGGCCTTCTCCTACGAGCAGTACTTC
CDR3: CASSFTGAFSYEQYF
J: TRBJ2-7
size: NA
V: TRBV6-5
D: TRBD1
length: 15

DNA: TGTGCCAGCAGTCCTCGGATGGGGCGGGAGGCCAAAAACATTCAGTACTTC
CDR3: CASSPRMGREAKNIQYF
J: TRBJ2-4
size: NA
V: TRBV27
D: TRBD2
length: 17

DNA: TGTGCCAGCAGCTTAGAGGGAACCGTGTATGGCTACACCTTC
CDR3: CASSLEGTVYGYTF
J: TRBJ1-2
size: NA
V: TRBV11-2
D: NA
length: 14

DNA: TGTGCCAGTCAGGACGGGGGGAGCAATGAGCAGTTCTTC
CDR3: CASQDGGSNEQFF
J: TRBJ2-1
size: NA
V: TRBV28
D: TRBD2
length: 13

DNA: TGTGCCAGCAGCTCCGGGGGTAGCGGGAACCGTCGCTACAATGAGCAGTTCTTC
CDR3: CASSSGGSGNRRYNEQFF
J: TRBJ2-1
size: NA
V: TRBV11-2
D: TRBD2
length: 18

DNA: TGTGCCAGCAGCGGTCGGACTAGCGGATATACGCAGTATTTT
CDR3: CASSGRTSGYTQYF
J: TRBJ2-3
size: NA
V: TRBV13
D: TRBD2
length: 14

DNA: TGTGCCAGCAGCCCCTGGGGGACCTACGAGCAGTACTTC
CDR3: CASSPWGTYEQYF
J: TRBJ2-7
size: NA
V: TRBV7-3
D: NA
length: 13

DNA: TGCAGCGTTGATTCAGGGGCCGGGCAGCCCCAGCATTTT
CDR3: CSVDSGAGQPQHF
J: TRBJ1-5
size: NA
V: TRBV29-1
D: NA
length: 13

DNA: TGTGCCAGCAGTTCTCGGCCACACACCTACGAGCAGTACTTC
CDR3: CASSSRPHTYEQYF
J: TRBJ2-7
size: NA
V: TRBV6-5
D: NA
length: 14

DNA: TGTGCCAGCAGTTACGACGGATTCTATGGCTACACCTTC
CDR3: CASSYDGFYGYTF
J: TRBJ1-2
size: NA
V: TRBV6-6
D: NA
length: 13

DNA: TGTGCCAGCAGACTGGTACTCAGCGGGGAGCTGTTTTTT
CDR3: CASRLVLSGELFF
J: TRBJ2-2
size: NA
V: TRBV11-2
D: NA
length: 13

DNA: TGCGCCAGCAGTCAATCACCCGTTTCCTACAATGAGCAGTTCTTC
CDR3: CASSQSPVSYNEQFF
J: TRBJ2-1
size: NA
V: TRBV23-1
D: NA
length: 15

DNA: TGTGCCAGCATGCCCGGAGGACAGGAGTACTACGAGCAGTACTTC
CDR3: CASMPGGQEYYEQYF
J: TRBJ2-7
size: once
V: TRBV27
D: TRBD1
length: 15

DNA: TGTGCCAGCAGTTTATACGTCCTAGCGGGAGAGAATGAGCAGTTCTTC
CDR3: CASSLYVLAGENEQFF
J: TRBJ2-1
size: NA
V: TRBV27
D: TRBD2
length: 16

DNA: TGTGCCAGCAGCCAATTCAACACTGAAGCTTTCTTT
CDR3: CASSQFNTEAFF
J: TRBJ1-1
size: NA
V: TRBV3-1/TRBV3-2
D: NA
length: 12

DNA: TGTGCCAGCAGCCACAACGGGGCAGCCTCCTACGAGCAGTACTTC
CDR3: CASSHNGAASYEQYF
J: TRBJ2-7
size: NA
V: TRBV4-2
D: NA
length: 15

DNA: TGCGCCAGCAGCTTGGAGGGGGCTCAGCCCCAGCATTTT
CDR3: CASSLEGAQPQHF
J: TRBJ1-5
size: NA
V: TRBV5-1
D: TRBD1
length: 13

DNA: TGTGCCAGCAGTTACGAAGTCGAAGGGGTTGACACTGAAGCTTTCTTT
CDR3: CASSYEVEGVDTEAFF
J: TRBJ1-1
size: NA
V: TRBV6-2/TRBV6-3
D: NA
length: 16

DNA: TGTGCCAGCAGCTCCCACGGCCTAGCGGGACTTGAGCAGTTCTTC
CDR3: CASSSHGLAGLEQFF
J: TRBJ2-1
size: NA
V: TRBV7-2
D: TRBD2
length: 15

DNA: TGTGCCAGCATGTCGGCGAATGAGCAGTTCTTC
CDR3: CASMSANEQFF
J: TRBJ2-1
size: once
V: TRBV28
D: NA
length: 11

DNA: TGTGCTAGTGGTTCATCGACTGATACGCAGTATTTT
CDR3: CASGSSTDTQYF
J: TRBJ2-3
size: NA
V: TRBV12-5
D: NA
length: 12

DNA: TGTGCCAGTAGTACCACTCGGGACGGCTACGAGCAGTACTTC
CDR3: CASSTTRDGYEQYF
J: TRBJ2-7
size: once
V: TRBV19
D: NA
length: 14

DNA: TGCAGCGTTGCGTGGGCGCGGGAGACCCAGTACTTC
CDR3: CSVAWARETQYF
J: TRBJ2-5
size: NA
V: TRBV29-1
D: NA
length: 12

DNA: TGTGCCAGCAGTTACTCCGTAGGGGACTATGGCTACACCTTC
CDR3: CASSYSVGDYGYTF
J: TRBJ1-2
size: once
V: TRBV6-7
D: NA
length: 14

DNA: TGCGCCAGCAGCCTCACTAGCGCCCAAGAGACCCAGTACTTC
CDR3: CASSLTSAQETQYF
J: TRBJ2-5
size: NA
V: TRBV5-1
D: TRBD2
length: 14

DNA: TGTGCCAGCAGCCGACAGGGTAGGCGGGAAGAGACCCAGTACTTC
CDR3: CASSRQGRREETQYF
J: TRBJ2-5
size: NA
V: TRBV3-1/TRBV3-2
D: TRBD1
length: 15

DNA: TGTGCCAGCACCGGGAGCGGGGGAGAGACTAATGAAAAACTGTTTTTT
CDR3: CASTGSGGETNEKLFF
J: TRBJ1-4
size: NA
V: TRBV27
D: NA
length: 16

DNA: TGTGCCAGCAGTCCTGATCCCCGGTGGGGAACTGAAGCTTTCTTT
CDR3: CASSPDPRWGTEAFF
J: TRBJ1-1
size: NA
V: TRBV27
D: NA
length: 15

DNA: TGCGCCAGCAACGGGCAGGGGGTTAATGAAGCTTTCTTT
CDR3: CASNGQGVNEAFF
J: TRBJ1-1
size: NA
V: TRBV5-1
D: TRBD1
length: 13

DNA: TGTGCCAGCAGCCGGACAGGGAACTATGGCTACACCTTC
CDR3: CASSRTGNYGYTF
J: TRBJ1-2
size: NA
V: TRBV2
D: TRBD1
length: 13

DNA: TGTGCCAGCAGCGTATACGTGACTAGCGGGACGGAGACCCAGTACTTC
CDR3: CASSVYVTSGTETQYF
J: TRBJ2-5
size: NA
V: TRBV9
D: TRBD2
length: 16

DNA: TGTGCCAGTCGGGGAACCTTTAGCAATCAGCCCCAGCATTTT
CDR3: CASRGTFSNQPQHF
J: TRBJ1-5
size: NA
V: TRBV19
D: NA
length: 14

DNA: TGTGCCAGCAGATACAGGTGGGACTATGGCTACACCTTC
CDR3: CASRYRWDYGYTF
J: TRBJ1-2
size: NA
V: TRBV28
D: NA
length: 13

DNA: TGTGCCAGCCAAGGGACGCGGCATCAGCCCCAGCATTTT
CDR3: CASQGTRHQPQHF
J: TRBJ1-5
size: NA
V: TRBV7-8
D: NA
length: 13

DNA: TGTGCCAGCAGCTTGGCCGATTCAGGGGGAGGTTGGCAGCCCCAGCATTTT
CDR3: CASSLADSGGGWQPQHF
J: TRBJ1-5
size: NA
V: TRBV5-5
D: TRBD1
length: 17

DNA: TGTGCCAGCAGCTTAGAGGGTTTGGTTGGCAGAAATCAGCCCCAGCATTTT
CDR3: CASSLEGLVGRNQPQHF
J: TRBJ1-5
size: NA
V: TRBV7-9
D: NA
length: 17

DNA: TGCGCCAGCAGCCAAGAACGAGCGGGAGTTGAGCAGTACTTC
CDR3: CASSQERAGVEQYF
J: TRBJ2-7
size: NA
V: TRBV4-1
D: TRBD2
length: 14

DNA: TGTGCCAGCAACTTCCCCTCACAGGGGGTCTACATGCAGTTCTACGAGCAGTACTTC
CDR3: CASNFPSQGVYMQFYEQYF
J: TRBJ2-7
size: NA
V: TRBV28
D: TRBD1
length: 19

DNA: TGTGCCAGCAGTTACTTTTCTGAAACCGGGGAGCTGTTTTTT
CDR3: CASSYFSETGELFF
J: TRBJ2-2
size: NA
V: TRBV6-5
D: NA
length: 14

DNA: TGTGCCAGCAGCTTTGGTGGGAGAAGGGGCACTGAAGCTTTCTTT
CDR3: CASSFGGRRGTEAFF
J: TRBJ1-1
size: NA
V: TRBV5-6
D: NA
length: 15

DNA: TGTGCCAGCAGCGTAGAGGGGGACGAAAAACTGTTTTTT
CDR3: CASSVEGDEKLFF
J: TRBJ1-4
size: NA
V: TRBV9
D: NA
length: 13